Detailed here is one T cell receptor (beta chain). Antigen: not known. At one of its ends the junction is not consistent with the germline gene, which may arise from a read error. These data originate in a study of blood T cells in healthy people across ages. Together with a sample-barcoded 5' primer, a J-beta primer mix was included in a second PCR lasting roughly 6 to 12 cycles. Every cDNA was tagged by a template-switch adaptor with 12 random nucleotides. TCRdb itself ran the 5' RACE reads through MiXCR, one entry per CDR3 protein. The data contain over 500,000 distinct CDR3 sequences, around 27% of them singletons. Peripheral blood samples of 9 to 10 milliliters were drawn from each donor. Whole-study results and caveats: Since the PBMCs were unsorted, naive and antigen-experienced cells could not be conclusively compared.

The length of the CDR3 is 17 residues. Germline CDR1 reads MNHEY; CDR2 reads SVGEGT. The same data also contributed to another study, on T cells of mothers and their children. That investigation notes: Persistent microchimeric T cell clones were sought, and none were detected.

The V and J genes are TRBV6-2 or TRBV6-3 and TRBJ2-1, with 7 bases identical to TRBD2. The sequence came from a boy aged 2 to 10 in good health. Sequenced sample: blood. The CDR3 spells CASSLRRRETSFNEQFF. The DNA of the CDR3 is TGTGCCAGCAGCCTCCGACGGCGGGAGACTTCCTTCAATGAGCAGTTCTTC.